What follows are 27 T cell receptor delta chains derived from one specimen sequenced in a study of Vδ1+ human thymocytes. Whole-study results and caveats: Highly polyclonal TRG and TRD repertoires with Gaussian CDR3 length distributions appeared in thymus.

Extracted RNA was reverse transcribed into cDNA. Multiplex PCR used pooled V-gene forward primers and a constant-region reverse primer to amplify CDR3s. TCRdb re-processed the multiplex PCR reads via CATT. This repertoire shows 20,000 to 25,000 delta-chain clones, around 7.4% found once; its top ten account for approximately 1%. Their specific antigens are unknown. The sample comprised Vdelta1+ gamma-delta thymocytes from the thymus. Subset defined: FACS-sorted CD3+ TCRalphabeta- TCRVdelta1+ TCRVdelta2- thymocytes. These receptors were obtained from a child younger than two who had congenital heart surgery.

This clone has only a few counts. Different DNA sequences within this sample yield the same CDR3. The chain couples TRDV1 to TRDJ1; D is perhaps TRDD2 (5 bases). The V gene lost 5 bases and the J gene lost 0 bases, with 16 bases spanning the gap. Per the germline V gene, CDR1 is TSWWSYY and CDR2 is QGS. The CDR3 runs to 16 residues. The CDR3 spells CALGPIPARYTDKLIF. DNA for the CDR3: TGTGCTCTTGGGCCAATTCCTGCCCGCTACACCGATAAACTCATCTTT.

This clone has just a few counts. The chain employs TRDV1 and TRDJ1; D call uncertain. V lost 1 base and J lost 0, with 9 bases in between. This CDR3 contains 15 residues. Looked up from germline, CDR1 is TSWWSYY and CDR2 is QGS. CDR3 sequence: CALGEPNVYTDKLIF. CDR3 DNA: TGTGCTCTTGGGGAACCGAACGTATACACCGATAAACTCATCTTT.

This clone was detected a few times. The V call is TRDV1, the J call TRDJ1, with 7 bases fitting TRDD3. This CDR3 has 21 amino acids. V dropped 1 base and J dropped 5; count of bases not matched to a gene: 25. Per germline, CDR1 TSWWSYY and CDR2 QGS. In DNA, the CDR3 is TGTGCTCTTGGGGAACGAAGCTGGCCTTCATTTTGGGGGACGTCAAATGATAAACTCATCTTT. Translation: CALGERSWPSFWGTSNDKLIF.

This rearrangement joins TRDV1 to TRDJ1, with 12 bases that match TRDD3. Germline V gene data show CDR1 as TSWWSYY and CDR2 as QGS. The CDR3 consists of 22 residues. J was trimmed by 2 bases and V by 1 base; bases with no gene match: 20. CDR3 DNA: TGTGCTCTTGGGGAACCCCATTTCCGCCTCTGGGGGATACGCGTATTGACCGATAAACTCATCTTT. Protein: CALGEPHFRLWGIRVLTDKLIF.

The chain is built from TRDV1 and TRDJ1; TRDD3 agrees at 12 bases. Germline trimming cut 5 bases from V and 0 bases from J; bases unmatched to any gene: 13. Germline V CDR1 and CDR2: TSWWSYY, QGS. This CDR3 region has 19 residues. The DNA for the CDR3 is TGTGCTCTTGGGAAGATTTCTGGGGGATACGCTTTGTACACCGATAAACTCATCTTT. Translation gives CALGKISGGYALYTDKLIF.

The chain combines TRDV1 with TRDJ1; TRDD3 agrees at 9 bases. There are 22 residues in the CDR3. CDR1 and CDR2 from the germline V gene are TSWWSYY and QGS. The junction had 23 bases not matched to a gene; V was cut back by 3 bases and J by 0 bases. The CDR3 coding sequence is TGTGCTCTTGGGGAGGCCCCATATTTGGTTACTGGGGGACCGGAGTACACCGATAAACTCATCTTT. Protein product: CALGEAPYLVTGGPEYTDKLIF.

By share of the sample, this clone is medium-sized. The chain employs TRDV2 and TRDJ1; possible D gene TRDD3, 5 bases. Germline V gene sequence: CDR1 GEAIGNYY, CDR2 EKD. V was cut by 6 bases and J by 1 base, with 17 bases left in between. This CDR3 has 15 residues. The CDR3 coding sequence is TGTGCCTGTAGGTTAGGGGAAGCAGGCACCGATAAACTCATCTTT. This encodes CACRLGEAGTDKLIF.

This clone has more than one count but fewer than ten. The chain recombines TRDV1 with TRDJ1, with D tentatively TRDD3 (6 bases). The ends were cut back, 1 base at V and 6 bases at J, with 24 bases in the middle. CDR1 and CDR2 (germline): TSWWSYY, QGS. The CDR3 contains 18 residues. The CDR3 sequence: CALGEHPPPQTGLYKLIF. CDR3 nucleotides: TGTGCTCTTGGGGAACATCCCCCTCCTCAGACTGGGCTATATAAACTCATCTTT.

The chain employs TRDV1 and TRDJ1, with 13 bases identical to TRDD3. V dropped 2 bases and J dropped 4; count of bases not matched to a gene: 28. CDR3 size: 24 residues. Germline V gene sequence: CDR1 TSWWSYY, CDR2 QGS. The CDR3, as DNA: TGTGCTCTTGGGGAAAGGGAACCTTCCCCCGCTTTGTACTGGGGGATACGCTTGGGCGATAAACTCATCTTT. This encodes CALGEREPSPALYWGIRLGDKLIF.

This clone is categorized as medium-sized (0.01 to 0.1%). The chain recombines TRDV1 with TRDJ1; weak D call: TRDD3 (5 bases). Germline assignment: CDR1 TSWWSYY and CDR2 QGS. The CDR3 has 19 amino acids. V lost 2 bases and J 0 bases, leaving 22 bases between the germline ends. CDR3 bases: TGTGCTCTTGGGGAAGGTCCTTTGTACTGGAACCTGTACACCGATAAACTCATCTTT. Translated: CALGEGPLYWNLYTDKLIF.

This clone was counted only a few times. This sequence joins TRDV1 and TRDJ1; 13 bases match TRDD3. J gave up 7 bases and V 4 bases, and 18 bases lay outside the gene matches. Germline CDR1 is TSWWSYY and CDR2 is QGS. This CDR3 region has 19 residues. DNA of the CDR3: TGTGCTCTTGGGGGCCCTGTGTACTGGGGGATACGAGCGGTTGGTAAACTCATCTTT. Translation gives CALGGPVYWGIRAVGKLIF.

This rearrangement joins TRDV1 to TRDJ1, with 12 positions matching TRDD3. Germline V CDR1 and CDR2: TSWWSYY, QGS. The V gene end was trimmed by 5 bases and the J gene end by 0 bases; junction bases not matched to a gene: 22. This CDR3 contains 22 residues. CDR3 in amino acids: CALGTRSPYWGILSPYTDKLIF. The CDR3 DNA follows: TGTGCTCTTGGGACCCGTTCGCCGTACTGGGGGATACTTAGCCCGTACACCGATAAACTCATCTTT.

This clone has more than one count but fewer than ten. This chain joins TRDV1 and TRDJ1; TRDD3 matches 12 bases. This CDR3 is 18 amino acids long. Looked up from germline, CDR1 is TSWWSYY and CDR2 is QGS. V dropped 6 bases and J dropped 2; count of bases not matched to a gene: 13. Written as DNA, the CDR3 is TGTGCTCTTGGTTATTTGGGTACTGGGGGATACCGGACCGATAAACTCATCTTT. Translated, it gives CALGYLGTGGYRTDKLIF.

The chain recombines TRDV1 with TRDJ1; 9 nucleotides match TRDD2. TCRdb supplies no J gene; here it was assigned by aligning the nucleotide sequence to germline. This CDR3 contains 14 residues. The trim removed 1 base at V and 7 bases at J, leaving 4 bases unmatched. Germline V gene lookup returns CDR1 TSWWSYY and CDR2 QGS. CDR3 nucleotides: TGTGCTCTTGGGGAACCCCTTCCTACCCTTAAACTCATCTTT. Amino acid sequence: CALGEPLPTLKLIF.

The sample holds a few counts of this clone. V gene TRDV1 combines with J gene TRDJ2; D possibly matches TRDD2 or TRDD3 (5 bases each). Trimming shortened V by 3 bases and J by 0 bases, and 41 bases separated the two germline ends. Looked up from germline, CDR1 is TSWWSYY and CDR2 is QGS. The CDR3 is 26 amino acids. Written as DNA, the CDR3 is TGTGCTCTTGGGGACCATTCCTGTCCTAAGGGGGGTTCACCCTCTCCCGCGAGGGCTTTGACAGCACAACTCTTCTTT. Its translation is CALGDHSCPKGGSPSPARALTAQLFF.

This sequence joins TRDV1 and TRDJ1; a weak D match, TRDD2 (8 bases). Trimming cost V 3 bases and J 3 bases, with 26 bases left between them. CDR3 length: 19 amino acids. CDR1 TSWWSYY and CDR2 QGS come from the germline V gene. The CDR3 spells CALGETLFLHWGPPDKLIF. The CDR3 nucleotides read TGTGCTCTTGGGGAGACTCTCTTCCTACACTGGGGACCACCCGATAAACTCATCTTT.

This clone was counted a few times. This sequence joins TRDV1 and TRDJ1; maybe TRDD3 (5 bases). V was clipped by 1 base and J by 0 bases, with 18 bases between them. The V gene's germline CDR1 is TSWWSYY and CDR2 QGS. The CDR3 has 18 amino acids. The CDR3 DNA reads as TGTGCTCTTGGGGAACAAGGCGGCGGGGGGTTGTACACCGATAAACTCATCTTT. It yields the protein CALGEQGGGGLYTDKLIF.

This clone was detected a few times. The V call is TRDV1, the J call TRDJ1; the match to TRDD2 covers 7 bases. Germline V gene lookup returns CDR1 TSWWSYY and CDR2 QGS. V was clipped by 4 bases and J by 0 bases; unmatched bases: 11. This CDR3 is 17 amino acids long. This CDR3 reads CALGAFLRGSHTDKLIF. As DNA, the CDR3 is TGTGCTCTTGGGGCCTTCCTTCGGGGGTCTCACACCGATAAACTCATCTTT.

The genes are TRDV1 and TRDJ1; 9 nucleotides agree with TRDD3. Germline V CDR1 and CDR2: TSWWSYY, QGS. This CDR3 has 19 residues. Trimming removed 4 bases from V and 3 bases from J; junction bases left unmatched: 18. The CDR3, as DNA: TGTGCTCTTGGGGCCCCCCCTACTACGACTGGGGATACGTCCGATAAACTCATCTTT. This translates into CALGAPPTTTGDTSDKLIF.

In its sample, this clone was seen a few times. The chain combines TRDV1 with TRDJ1, with 10 nucleotides matching TRDD3. Losses at the gene ends were 5 bases for V and 10 bases for J; bases not matched to a gene: 13. This CDR3 is 15 amino acids long. Germline V gene data show CDR1 as TSWWSYY and CDR2 as QGS. For the CDR3, the DNA is TGTGCTCTTGGGCCGGGGCTGGGGGATAAGCGTCGACTCATCTTT. As protein: CALGPGLGDKRRLIF.

There are a few counts of this clone. The V call is TRDV1, the J call TRDJ2; no reliable D call. Deletions cut 2 bases from V and 6 bases from J, with 19 bases between. The CDR3 is made up of 17 amino acids. CDR1 is TSWWSYY and CDR2 is QGS in the germline V gene. For the CDR3, the DNA is TGTGCTCTTGGGGAAAGGGAGGCCCACTGCGAGGCAGCACAACTCTTCTTT. It is translated as CALGEREAHCEAAQLFF.

This sequence joins TRDV1 and TRDJ1; possibly TRDD3 for D (6 bases). The V gene lost 1 base and the J gene lost 3 bases, with 15 bases spanning the gap. The CDR3 runs 16 residues. Germline V gene lookup returns CDR1 TSWWSYY and CDR2 QGS. CDR3 protein: CALGEPPYWASDKLIF. CDR3 bases: TGTGCTCTTGGGGAACCCCCGTACTGGGCTTCCGATAAACTCATCTTT.

The chain recombines TRDV1 with TRDJ1, with TRDD3 as a possible D gene (5 bases). Trimming took off 2 bases at V and 0 bases at J, with 10 bases between the two ends. Germline-derived CDR1 and CDR2 are TSWWSYY and QGS. The CDR3 covers 15 residues. The DNA for the CDR3 is TGTGCTCTTGGGGAAAGGGCTGGGTACACCGATAAACTCATCTTT. Its translation is CALGERAGYTDKLIF.

The chain joins TRDV1 to TRDJ1, with 7 positions matching TRDD2. Germline V lookup: CDR1 TSWWSYY, CDR2 QGS. V lost 1 base, J lost 0 bases, and 5 bases stayed unmatched. The CDR3 sequence is 16 residues long. The CDR3 nucleotides read TGTGCTCTTGGGGAACCCCGGCCTTCCTACACCGATAAACTCATCTTT. Its protein product is CALGEPRPSYTDKLIF.

This clone was seen a few times. The chain couples TRDV1 to TRDJ1, with 9 bases fitting TRDD2. Per germline, CDR1 TSWWSYY and CDR2 QGS. The CDR3 has 21 amino acids. The V gene end was trimmed by 2 bases and the J gene end by 2 bases; junction bases not matched to a gene: 21. The CDR3 DNA is TGTGCTCTTGGGGAAGATCCCTTCCTACGTGTGGTTGCGGATACGACCGATAAACTCATCTTT. Amino acids: CALGEDPFLRVVADTTDKLIF.

J is TRDJ1 and V is TRDV1; 8 positions match TRDD3. The germline gives CDR1 TSWWSYY, CDR2 QGS. The V segment lost 3 bases and the J segment 1 base; nucleotides outside the gene matches: 31. The CDR3 is 24 residues long. In nucleotides, the CDR3 is TGTGCTCTTGGGGACCTTCAAGGACGTCCTAGGCCCCTACTGGGGGCCCCAGGCACCGATAAACTCATCTTT. It is translated as CALGDLQGRPRPLLGAPGTDKLIF.

The chain uses TRDV1 and TRDJ1, with unresolved D. Germline CDR1 reads TSWWSYY; CDR2 reads QGS. The CDR3 consists of 18 residues. V was clipped by 1 base and J by 0 bases, with 18 bases between them. The CDR3 nucleotides read TGTGCTCTTGGGGAACGGCCCAACGGAGGTCCCTACACCGATAAACTCATCTTT. Residues: CALGERPNGGPYTDKLIF.